This entry lists 5 T cell receptor beta chains sequenced from one sample in a study of regulatory dendritic cells for organ transplantation. Generated by immunoSEQ multiplex PCR, the TCRdb table keeps only in-frame clones and is missing some. The sample yields approximately 19,000 clones, just under 75% seen once. Specimen: memory CD4+ T cells from blood. Stated subset: CD45RO+ memory T cells. Every receptor here comes from a human donor in good health.

This sequence joins TRBV9 and TRBJ2-1; D might be TRBD2 (6 bases). Trimming removed 0 bases from V and 5 bases from J, with 21 bases in between. Germline V gene lookup returns CDR1 SGDLS and CDR2 YYNGEE. The CDR3 contains 18 residues. As DNA, the CDR3 is TGTGCCAGCAGCGTAGGGGTTCCCGGGAGCGGGTCCAACAATGAGCAGTTCTTC. Translation: CASSVGVPGSGSNNEQFF.

The genes are TRBV7-2 and TRBJ2-3; 9 positions match TRBD2. CDR1 and CDR2 (germline): SGHTA, FQGNSA. V shed 6 bases, J shed 4 bases, and the junction held 8 bases outside the gene matches. The CDR3 contains 15 residues. In nucleotides, the CDR3 is TGTGCCAGCAGAGGAGGGGCTAGCGGGGCAGATACGCAGTATTTT. It translates to CASRGGASGADTQYF.

The chain combines TRBV6-5 with TRBJ2-2, with D maybe TRBD2 (5 bases). Trimming shortened V by 6 bases and J by 1 base, and 9 bases separated the two germline ends. CDR1 is MNHEY, CDR2 SVGAGI, per germline. The CDR3 is 14 residues long. Written as DNA, the CDR3 is TGTGCCAGCAGCGGGAACCGGAACACCGGGGAGCTGTTTTTT. It yields the protein CASSGNRNTGELFF.

This chain connects TRBV11-1 to TRBJ1-1; 10 bases map to TRBD1. Trimming cost V 5 bases and J 1 base; bases outside gene matches: 4. This CDR3 has 15 residues. Germline V lookup: CDR1 SGHAT, CDR2 FQDESV (reference sequence). The CDR3: CASSAGDRGNTEAFF. The CDR3, as DNA: TGTGCCAGCAGCGCGGGGGACAGGGGGAACACTGAAGCTTTCTTT.

The chain employs TRBV7-8 and TRBJ1-6; no reliable D call. Looked up from germline, CDR1 is SGHVS and CDR2 is FQNEAQ. V lost 1 base and J lost 12, with 4 bases in between. The CDR3 has 11 residues. The CDR3: CASSLGEPLHF. CDR3 nucleotides: TGTGCCAGCAGCTTAGGAGAACCCCTCCACTTT.